Each of the 10 T cell receptor beta chains below was sequenced from the same sample in a study of blood T cell repertoires in COVID-19. Data came from immunoSEQ multiplex PCR; TCRdb stores just in-frame clones and leaves some out. The sample records more than 120,000 clones, approximately 90% being singletons. The source material was peripheral blood. The source is a human donor in a cohort sampled during active COVID-19.

In its sample, this clone was seen a few times. The chain recombines TRBV5-6 with TRBJ2-7; 8 nucleotides align to TRBD1. This CDR3 contains 14 residues. Germline V gene sequence: CDR1 SGHDT, CDR2 YYEEEE. The ends lost 4 bases at V and 3 bases at J; junction bases unmatched: 6. CDR3: CASSLQGVSYEQYF. CDR3 DNA: TGTGCCAGCAGCCTACAGGGGGTGAGCTACGAGCAGTACTTC. Full variable domain (rest looked up from reference TRBV5-6 and TRBJ2-7): DAGVTQSPTHLIKTRGQQVTLRCSPKSGHDTVSWYQQALGQGPQFIFQYYEEEERQRGNFPDRFSGHQFPNYSSELNVNALLLGDSALYLCASSLQGVSYEQYFGPGTRLTVT.

The chain joins TRBV12-3 or TRBV12-4 to TRBJ2-7; the D gene is possibly TRBD1 (6 bases). The CDR3 contains 13 residues. Trimming cost V 3 bases and J 5 bases, with 11 bases left between them. DNA for the CDR3: TGTGCCAGCAGTTTTCAGGGGACCCACGAGCAGTACTTC. It encodes CASSFQGTHEQYF.

The chain couples TRBV5-1 to TRBJ2-5; D may be TRBD2 (7 bases). V lost 4 bases and J 4 bases, leaving 14 bases between the germline ends. This CDR3 contains 14 residues. Germline CDR1 SGHRS, CDR2 YFSETQ. The CDR3 here is CASSPGGGRETQYF. The CDR3 DNA reads as TGCGCCAGCAGCCCGGGCGGGGGCCGAGAGACCCAGTACTTC.

CDR3: CASSIREVDGFLIEQYF. The CDR3 DNA reads as TGTGCCAGTAGTATACGGGAGGTCGACGGCTTTTTAATCGAGCAGTACTTC. The chain combines TRBV19 with TRBJ2-7, with 7 positions matching TRBD2. Germline values: CDR1 LNHDA, CDR2 SQIVND (reference sequence). The length of the CDR3 is 17 residues. V lost 2 bases and J lost 6; bases outside the gene matches: 16.

This sequence joins TRBV7-9 and TRBJ2-1; TRBD2 aligns across 10 bases. CDR3 size: 17 residues. Losses at the gene ends were 5 bases for V and 3 bases for J; bases not matched to a gene: 10. CDR1 SEHNR and CDR2 FQNEAQ come from the germline V gene (reference sequence). The DNA for the CDR3 is TGTGCCAGCAGCCCGGGGCTCTCTAGCGGGGGCTACAATGAGCAGTTCTTC. Residues: CASSPGLSSGGYNEQFF.

The J gene is TRBJ1-1, the V gene TRBV15; D gene ambiguous. The V end was cut by 5 bases, the J end by 7 bases, with 14 bases between. In germline, CDR1 is LNHNV, CDR2 YYDKDF (reference sequence). The CDR3 spans 13 residues. The CDR3 nucleotides read TGTGCCACCAGCCGCGGCGGGCAGCTTGAAGCTTTCTTT. This gives the protein CATSRGGQLEAFF.

V and J are TRBV2 and TRBJ1-2, with no clear D. Trimming removed 2 bases from V and 8 bases from J, with 6 bases in between. Germline V gene sequence: CDR1 SNHLY, CDR2 FYNNEI. The CDR3 totals 11 residues. For the CDR3, the DNA is TGTGCCAGCAGTGAAAGAGGCGGCTACACCTTC. It encodes CASSERGGYTF.

The chain couples TRBV7-3 to TRBJ1-2; 8 positions match TRBD1. Per the germline V gene, CDR1 is SGHTA and CDR2 is FQGTGA. The J segment lost 3 bases and the V segment lost 4 bases, leaving 7 bases of the junction unmatched. The CDR3 sequence is 15 residues long. The CDR3 DNA is TGTGCCAGCAGCTCCCCGGGACAGGACCACTATGGCTACACCTTC. Translating gives CASSSPGQDHYGYTF.

The gene calls are TRBV4-2 and TRBJ2-5; 13 nucleotides agree with TRBD2. Germline CDR1 reads LGHNA; CDR2 reads YNFKEQ. The CDR3 sequence is 16 residues long. After removal of 4 bases from V and 2 bases from J, the junction contained 4 bases not matched to a gene. CDR3 DNA: TGTGCCAGCAGCCGCCGACTAGCGGGGGGTCAAGAGACCCAGTACTTC. This translates into CASSRRLAGGQETQYF.

The chain combines TRBV10-3 with TRBJ2-1; D might be TRBD2 (5 bases). V shed 0 bases and J shed 5 bases, with 20 bases lying between them. Germline V gene data show CDR1 as ENHRY and CDR2 as SYGVKD. The CDR3 contains 18 residues. The CDR3 DNA reads as TGTGCCATCAGTGAGTCGATAATGGGGAGCAATTTGGACAATGAGCAGTTCTTC. Residues: CAISESIMGSNLDNEQFF.